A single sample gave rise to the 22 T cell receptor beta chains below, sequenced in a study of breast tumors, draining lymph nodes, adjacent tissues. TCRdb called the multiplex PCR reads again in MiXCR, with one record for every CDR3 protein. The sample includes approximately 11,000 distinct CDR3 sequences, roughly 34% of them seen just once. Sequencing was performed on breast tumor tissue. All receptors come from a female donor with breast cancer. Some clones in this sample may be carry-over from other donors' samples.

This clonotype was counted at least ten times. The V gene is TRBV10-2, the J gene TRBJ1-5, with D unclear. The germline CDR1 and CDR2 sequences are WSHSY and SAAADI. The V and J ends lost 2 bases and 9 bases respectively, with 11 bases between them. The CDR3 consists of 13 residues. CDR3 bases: TGCGCCAGCAGTGAGGCGTTCAGATCGCCCCAGCATTTT. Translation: CASSEAFRSPQHF.

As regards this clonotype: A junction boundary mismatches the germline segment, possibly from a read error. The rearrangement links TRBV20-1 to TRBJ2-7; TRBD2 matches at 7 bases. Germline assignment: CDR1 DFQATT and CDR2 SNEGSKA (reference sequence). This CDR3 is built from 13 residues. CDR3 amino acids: CSARPSGSYEQHF. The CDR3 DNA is TGCAGTGCTAGACCTAGCGGCTCCTACGAGCAGCACTTC.

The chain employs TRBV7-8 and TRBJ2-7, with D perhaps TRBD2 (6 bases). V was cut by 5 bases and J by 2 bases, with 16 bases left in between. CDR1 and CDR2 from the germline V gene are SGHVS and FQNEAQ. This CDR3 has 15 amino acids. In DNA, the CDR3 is TGTGCCAGCAGCGTCCATAGGGGAGGAACCTACGAGCAGTACTTC. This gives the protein CASSVHRGGTYEQYF.

In DNA form, the CDR3 reads TGTGCCAGCAGCGTAGCCGTTACCGGGGAGCTGTTTTTT. Residues: CASSVAVTGELFF. The chain links TRBV9 to TRBJ2-2; no definite D call. This CDR3 region has 13 residues. CDR1 SGDLS and CDR2 YYNGEE come from the germline V gene. V lost 0 bases and J lost 5, with 5 bases in between.

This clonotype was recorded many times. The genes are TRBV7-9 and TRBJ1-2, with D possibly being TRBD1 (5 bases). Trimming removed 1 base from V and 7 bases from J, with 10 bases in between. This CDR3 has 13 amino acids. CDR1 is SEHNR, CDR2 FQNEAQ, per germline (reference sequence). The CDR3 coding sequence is TGTGCCAGCAGCTTAGAGGGGCGCGGTGGCTACACCTTC. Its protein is CASSLEGRGGYTF.

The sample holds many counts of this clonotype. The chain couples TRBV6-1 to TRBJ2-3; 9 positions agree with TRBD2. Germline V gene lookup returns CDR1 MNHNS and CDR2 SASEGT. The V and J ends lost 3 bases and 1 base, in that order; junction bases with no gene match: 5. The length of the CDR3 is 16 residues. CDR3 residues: CASSEPSGEGTDTQYF. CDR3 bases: TGTGCCAGCAGTGAGCCTAGCGGGGAGGGCACAGATACGCAGTATTTT.

The CDR3 spells CASSSHSSSYEQYV. CDR3 bases: TGTGCCAGCAGCTCCCATTCGAGCTCCTACGAGCAGTACGTC. The chain joins TRBV13 to TRBJ2-7; unclear D gene. Trimming removed 4 bases at V and 0 bases at J, with 10 bases between. Germline CDR1 PRHDT, CDR2 FYEKMQ (reference sequence). The CDR3 covers 14 residues.

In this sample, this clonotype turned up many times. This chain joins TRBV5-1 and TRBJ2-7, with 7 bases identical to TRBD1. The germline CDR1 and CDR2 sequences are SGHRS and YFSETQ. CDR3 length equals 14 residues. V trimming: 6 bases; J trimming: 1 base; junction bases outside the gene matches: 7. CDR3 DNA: TGCGCCAGCACACGGACGACAGGGTCCTACGAGCAGTACTTC. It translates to CASTRTTGSYEQYF.

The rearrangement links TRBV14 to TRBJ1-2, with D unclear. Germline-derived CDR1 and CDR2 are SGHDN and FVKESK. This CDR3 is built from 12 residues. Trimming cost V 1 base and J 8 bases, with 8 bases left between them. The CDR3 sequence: CASSQGRYGYTF. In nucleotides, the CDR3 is TGTGCCAGCAGCCAAGGCCGTTACGGCTACACCTTC.

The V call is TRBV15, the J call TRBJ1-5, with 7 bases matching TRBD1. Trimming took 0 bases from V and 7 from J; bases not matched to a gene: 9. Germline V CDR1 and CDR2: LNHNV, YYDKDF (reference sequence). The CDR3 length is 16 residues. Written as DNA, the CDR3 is TGTGCCACCAGCAGAGATCGATCAGGGGGGAGGCAGCCCCAGCATTTT. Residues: CATSRDRSGGRQPQHF.

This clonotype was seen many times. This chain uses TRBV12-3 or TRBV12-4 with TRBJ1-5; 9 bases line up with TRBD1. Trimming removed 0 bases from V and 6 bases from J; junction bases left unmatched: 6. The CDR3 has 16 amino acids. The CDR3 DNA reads TGTGCCAGCAGTTTAGCGGACAGGGGTACGAGTCAGCCCCAGCATTTT. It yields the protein CASSLADRGTSQPQHF.

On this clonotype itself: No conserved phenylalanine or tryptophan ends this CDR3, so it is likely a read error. The CDR3 DNA is TGTGCCATCAGATCTTTTGCTAGCAGTATCTACAATGAGCAGTTCTCC. This sequence encodes CAIRSFASSIYNEQFS. The chain carries TRBV10-3 and TRBJ2-1, with D perhaps matching TRBD2 (5 bases). With 6 bases removed from V and 3 bases from J, the gap between germline ends came to 18 bases. Germline V gene sequence: CDR1 ENHRY, CDR2 SYGVKD. The CDR3 sequence is 16 residues long.

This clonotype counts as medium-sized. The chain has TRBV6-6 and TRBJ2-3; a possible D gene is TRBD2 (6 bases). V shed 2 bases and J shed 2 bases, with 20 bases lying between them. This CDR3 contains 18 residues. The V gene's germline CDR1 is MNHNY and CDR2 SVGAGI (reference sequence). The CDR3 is CASSYHTTGLHYTDTQYF. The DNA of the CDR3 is TGTGCCAGCAGTTACCACACCACGGGACTCCATTACACAGATACGCAGTATTTT.

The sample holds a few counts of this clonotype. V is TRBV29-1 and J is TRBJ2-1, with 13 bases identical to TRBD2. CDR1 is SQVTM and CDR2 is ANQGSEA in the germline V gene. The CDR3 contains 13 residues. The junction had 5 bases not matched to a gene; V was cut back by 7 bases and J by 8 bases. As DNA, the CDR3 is TGCAGCGGGACTAGCGGGGGCCGAGATGAGCAGTTCTTC. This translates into CSGTSGGRDEQFF.

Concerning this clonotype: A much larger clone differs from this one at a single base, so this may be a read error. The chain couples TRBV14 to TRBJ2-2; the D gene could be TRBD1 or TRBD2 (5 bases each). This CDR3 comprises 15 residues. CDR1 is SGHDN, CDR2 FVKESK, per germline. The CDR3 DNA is TGTGCCAGCAGCCTTTTACAAACTGGGACCGGGGAGCTGCTTTTT. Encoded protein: CASSLLQTGTGELLF.

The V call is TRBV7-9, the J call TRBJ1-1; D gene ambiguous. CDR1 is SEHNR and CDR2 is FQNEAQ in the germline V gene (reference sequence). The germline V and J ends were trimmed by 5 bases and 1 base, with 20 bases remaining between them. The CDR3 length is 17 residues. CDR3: CASSQPRGHASNTEAFF. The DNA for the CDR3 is TGTGCCAGCAGCCAACCACGAGGTCACGCGTCGAACACTGAAGCTTTCTTT.

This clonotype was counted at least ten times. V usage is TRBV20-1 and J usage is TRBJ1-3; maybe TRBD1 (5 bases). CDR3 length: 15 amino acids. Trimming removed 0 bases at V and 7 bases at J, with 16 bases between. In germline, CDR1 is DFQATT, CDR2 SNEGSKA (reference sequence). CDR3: CSARDSGAPSNTIYF. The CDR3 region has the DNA TGCAGTGCTAGAGATAGTGGGGCACCTTCGAACACCATATATTTT.

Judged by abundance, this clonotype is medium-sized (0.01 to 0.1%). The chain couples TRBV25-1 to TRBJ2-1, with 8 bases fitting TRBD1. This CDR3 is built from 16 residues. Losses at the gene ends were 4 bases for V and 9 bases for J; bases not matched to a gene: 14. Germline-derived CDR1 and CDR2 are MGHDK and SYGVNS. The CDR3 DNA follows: TGTGCCAGCAGTGTTGGGACAGGTGATCGGCGTGGTGAGCAGTTCTTC. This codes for CASSVGTGDRRGEQFF.

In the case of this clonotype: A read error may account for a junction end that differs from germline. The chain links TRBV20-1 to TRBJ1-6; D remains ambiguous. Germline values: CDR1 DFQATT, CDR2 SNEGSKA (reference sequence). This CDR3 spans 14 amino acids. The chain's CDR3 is CSASRIRRDPPLHF. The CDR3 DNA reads TGCAGCGCTAGTCGGATCAGGAGGGATCCACCCCTCCACTTT.

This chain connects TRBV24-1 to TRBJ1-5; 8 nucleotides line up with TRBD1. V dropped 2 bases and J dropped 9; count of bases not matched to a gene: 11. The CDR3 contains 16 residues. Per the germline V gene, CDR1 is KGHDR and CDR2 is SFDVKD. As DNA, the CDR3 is TGTGCCACCAGTGATTCAAGACAGGGGACCCTCCTGCCCCAGCATTTT. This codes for CATSDSRQGTLLPQHF.

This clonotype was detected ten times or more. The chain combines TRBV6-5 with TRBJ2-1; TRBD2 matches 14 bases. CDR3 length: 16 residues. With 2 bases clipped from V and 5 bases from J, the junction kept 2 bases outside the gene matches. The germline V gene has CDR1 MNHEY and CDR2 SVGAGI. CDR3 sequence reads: CASSYRLAGGDNEQFF. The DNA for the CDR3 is TGTGCCAGCAGTTACCGACTAGCGGGAGGGGACAATGAGCAGTTCTTC.

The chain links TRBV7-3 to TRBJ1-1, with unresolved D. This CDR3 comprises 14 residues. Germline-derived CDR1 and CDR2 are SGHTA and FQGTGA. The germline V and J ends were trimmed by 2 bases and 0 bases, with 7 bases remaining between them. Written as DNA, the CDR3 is TGTGCCAGCAGCTTAGGCGGCATGAACACTGAAGCTTTCTTT. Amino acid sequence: CASSLGGMNTEAFF.